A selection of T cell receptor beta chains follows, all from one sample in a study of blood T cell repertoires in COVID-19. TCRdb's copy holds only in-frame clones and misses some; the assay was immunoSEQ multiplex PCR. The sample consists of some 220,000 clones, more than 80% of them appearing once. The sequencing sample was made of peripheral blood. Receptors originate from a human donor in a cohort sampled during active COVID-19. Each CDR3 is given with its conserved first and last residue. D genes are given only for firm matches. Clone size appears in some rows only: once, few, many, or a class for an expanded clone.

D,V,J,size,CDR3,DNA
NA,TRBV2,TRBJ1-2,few,CASSVGRAPYGYTF,TGTGCCAGCAGCGTTGGGAGAGCACCCTATGGCTACACCTTC
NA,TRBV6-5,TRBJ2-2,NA,CASSYTDTGELFF,TGTGCCAGCAGTTACACTGACACCGGGGAGCTGTTTTTT
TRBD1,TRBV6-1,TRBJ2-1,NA,CASSDGTGGLDEQFF,TGTGCCAGCAGTGACGGGACAGGGGGTTTAGATGAGCAGTTCTTC
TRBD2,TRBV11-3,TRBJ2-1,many,CASSLLAGGHEQFF,TGTGCCAGCAGCCTACTAGCGGGAGGGCATGAGCAGTTCTTC
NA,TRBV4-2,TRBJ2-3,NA,CASSQDSNSWDTQYF,TGTGCCAGCAGCCAAGATTCGAATAGCTGGGATACGCAGTATTTT
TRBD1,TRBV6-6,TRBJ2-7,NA,CASTYYTGASSYEQYF,TGTGCCAGCACCTATTATACAGGGGCAAGCTCCTACGAGCAGTACTTC
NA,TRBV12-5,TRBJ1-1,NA,CASVTQGVETEAFF,TGTGCTAGTGTCACACAGGGTGTTGAAACTGAAGCTTTCTTT
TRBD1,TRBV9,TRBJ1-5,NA,CASSGGQTDNQPQHF,TGTGCCAGCAGCGGGGGACAGACCGATAATCAGCCCCAGCATTTT
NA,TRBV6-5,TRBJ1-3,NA,CASSYSAVAGNTIYF,TGTGCCAGCAGTTACTCGGCGGTGGCTGGAAACACCATATATTTT
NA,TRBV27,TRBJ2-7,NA,CASSDSWTANEQYF,TGTGCCAGCAGTGATTCATGGACTGCTAACGAGCAGTACTTC
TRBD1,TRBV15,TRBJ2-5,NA,CATSSYTGGRETQYF,TGTGCCACCAGCAGTTACACAGGGGGCCGAGAGACCCAGTACTTC
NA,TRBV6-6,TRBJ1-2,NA,CASSYGQRPYYGYTF,TGTGCCAGCAGTTACGGACAGAGACCTTACTATGGCTACACCTTC
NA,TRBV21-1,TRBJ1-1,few,CASSIRTGANTEAFF,TGTGCCAGCAGTATACGTACAGGGGCGAACACTGAAGCTTTCTTT
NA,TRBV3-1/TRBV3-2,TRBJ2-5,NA,CASTLGVTQYF,TGTGCCAGCACCCTCGGGGTGACCCAGTACTTC
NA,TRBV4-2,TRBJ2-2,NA,CASSQPGLHTGELFF,TGTGCCAGCAGCCAACCGGGACTCCACACCGGGGAGCTGTTTTTT
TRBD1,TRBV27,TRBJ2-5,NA,CASRQTGSETQYF,TGTGCCAGCAGACAGACAGGGTCAGAGACCCAGTACTTC
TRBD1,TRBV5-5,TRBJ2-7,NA,CASSLWDRGNEQYF,TGTGCCAGCAGCTTGTGGGACAGGGGTAACGAGCAGTACTTC
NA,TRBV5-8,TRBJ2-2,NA,CASSLVESALVSGELFF,TGTGCCAGCAGCTTGGTAGAAAGCGCCCTAGTATCCGGGGAGCTGTTTTTT
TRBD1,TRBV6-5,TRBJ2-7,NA,CASSLGQGLPYEQYF,TGTGCCAGCAGCCTGGGACAGGGATTACCCTACGAGCAGTACTTC
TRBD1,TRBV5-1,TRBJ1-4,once,CASSLRGQGSEKLFF,TGCGCCAGCAGCTTGCGGGGACAGGGTAGTGAAAAACTGTTTTTT
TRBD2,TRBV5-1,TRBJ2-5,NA,CASSGGLAGAGETQYF,TGCGCCAGCAGCGGGGGACTAGCGGGAGCTGGAGAGACCCAGTACTTC
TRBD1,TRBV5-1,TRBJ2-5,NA,CASSRTGSYQETQYF,TGCGCCAGCAGCCGGACAGGGAGTTACCAAGAGACCCAGTACTTC
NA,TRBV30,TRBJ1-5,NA,CAWSKGPNQPQHF,TGTGCCTGGAGTAAGGGGCCCAATCAGCCCCAGCATTTT
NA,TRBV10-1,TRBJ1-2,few,CASSEGLNYGYTF,TGCGCCAGCAGTGAAGGACTTAACTATGGCTACACCTTC
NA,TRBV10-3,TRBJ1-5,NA,CAISESGGPRNQPQHF,TGTGCCATCAGTGAGAGCGGGGGCCCGCGCAATCAGCCCCAGCATTTT
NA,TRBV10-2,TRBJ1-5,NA,CASSRGQTNQPQHF,TGCGCCAGCTCGCGGGGGCAGACCAATCAGCCCCAGCATTTT
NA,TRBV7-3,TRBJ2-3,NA,CASSLNTSPDTQYF,TGTGCCAGCAGCTTGAATACTAGTCCTGATACGCAGTATTTT
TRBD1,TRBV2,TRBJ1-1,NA,CASSPTGTGATEAFF,TGTGCCAGCAGCCCCACCGGGACAGGGGCCACTGAAGCTTTCTTT
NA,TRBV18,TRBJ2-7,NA,CASSPNRDYEQYF,TGTGCCAGCTCACCTAACAGAGACTACGAGCAGTACTTC
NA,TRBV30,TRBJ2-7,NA,CAWNAGRDYEQYF,TGTGCCTGGAATGCGGGACGGGACTACGAGCAGTACTTC
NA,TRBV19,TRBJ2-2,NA,CASTIRRGTGELFF,TGTGCCAGTACTATCCGACGGGGCACCGGGGAGCTGTTTTTT
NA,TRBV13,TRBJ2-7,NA,CASSFGGDSYPYEQYF,TGTGCCAGCAGCTTTGGCGGAGACTCGTACCCCTACGAGCAGTACTTC
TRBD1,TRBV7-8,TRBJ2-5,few,CASSPDRVRRETQYF,TGTGCCAGCAGCCCCGACAGGGTTCGGAGGGAGACCCAGTACTTC
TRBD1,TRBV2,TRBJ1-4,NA,CATSGQGGEKLFF,TGTGCCACATCGGGACAGGGGGGTGAAAAACTGTTTTTT
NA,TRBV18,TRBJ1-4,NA,CASSPFGRNNEKLFF,TGTGCCAGCTCACCATTCGGCAGGAATAATGAAAAACTGTTTTTT
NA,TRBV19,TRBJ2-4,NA,CASSMSSGPKNIQYF,TGTGCCAGTAGTATGAGTAGCGGACCCAAAAACATTCAGTACTTC
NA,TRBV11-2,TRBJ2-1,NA,CASSTGSRGSYNEQFF,TGTGCCAGCAGCACGGGATCGCGGGGCTCCTACAATGAGCAGTTCTTC
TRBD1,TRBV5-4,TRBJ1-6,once,CASSSPTGGLNSPLHF,TGTGCCAGCAGCTCCCCGACAGGGGGTCTGAATTCACCCCTCCACTTT
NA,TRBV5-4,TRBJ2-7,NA,CASSKTSYEQYF,TGTGCCAGCAGCAAGACTAGTTACGAGCAGTACTTC
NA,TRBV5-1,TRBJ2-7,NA,CASSPRQPAHEQYF,TGCGCCAGCAGCCCCCGACAGCCGGCCCACGAGCAGTACTTC